The source of this TCR beta chain is a study of cytomegalovirus exposure and HLA in healthy donors. General study points: For TCR beta chains, V- and J-gene trimming was later linked to a missense DCLRE1C variant. It was assumed in the presence/absence analyses that sequencing depth was roughly uniform across donors.

Notes on this clone: Its antigen is currently unknown.

The length of the CDR3 is 15 residues. The germline gives CDR1 SGHTA, CDR2 FQGNSA. V shed 5 bases and J shed 5 bases, with 18 bases lying between them. Both 60 Vbeta primers and 13 Jbeta primers went into the PCR. In the source study's methods: Roughly 11 million shared chains were among approximately 80 million unique TCR beta chains counted in a later analysis. Libraries were prepared by immunoSEQ multiplex PCR; TCRdb keeps only in-frame clonotypes and omits some of them. The V and J calls and clone size were taken over from that table, and D and trimming were inferred from the DNA. The sample carries fewer than 250,000 clones, 80% recorded once. Donors likely had unrecorded immune exposures despite being nominally healthy when sampled.

The TCR comes from a woman in her thirties or forties in good health and CMV-seronegative. The rearrangement links TRBV7-2 to TRBJ1-1; the D gene is possibly TRBD1 (6 bases). Sequencing was performed on PBMCs. For the CDR3, the DNA is TGTGCCAGCAGCACAACCCGACAGGTGGCGACTGAAGCTTTCTTT. This encodes CASSTTRQVATEAFF.